A single sample is the source of the 12 T cell receptor beta chains below, sequenced in a study of Graves' ophthalmopathy and Graves' hyperthyroidism. Amplified TCR beta CDR3 regions were obtained using RNA transcripts as template. An initial RT-PCR round employing HTBI primers preceded a second-round multiplex PCR. TCRdb recomputed calls from the multiplex PCR reads with MiXCR, one row per CDR3 protein. The sample holds under 800,000 distinct CDR3 sequences; 22% are singletons and the top ten take approximately 7.7%. The sample comprised peripheral blood. The source of these receptors is a woman under 30 with stable Graves' hyperthyroidism. Some clones in this sample may be carry-over from other donors' samples.

At least ten counts were recorded for this clonotype. A read error may explain this, as a much larger clone is one base away. This rearrangement joins TRBV20-1 to TRBJ2-5; D is unclear. The CDR3 sequence is 11 residues long. Germline V gene lookup returns CDR1 DFQATT and CDR2 SNEGSKA (reference sequence). The CDR3 nucleotides read TGCAGTGCTATATCGCAAGAGGCCCAGTACTTC. Amino acid sequence: CSAISQEAQYF.

In its sample, this clonotype was seen many times. The chain combines TRBV28 with TRBJ2-2; D uncertain. Deletions cut 8 bases from V and 7 bases from J, with 8 bases between. CDR1 and CDR2 from the germline V gene are MDHEN and SYDVKM. The CDR3 has 11 residues. The CDR3 here is CASSALGELFF. CDR3 DNA sequence: TGTGCCAGCTCTGCTCTCGGGGAGCTGTTTTTT.

This clonotype appeared a few times. The junction departs from germline at one end; a sequencing error may be responsible. This chain connects TRBV6-1 to TRBJ2-1; TRBD2 agrees at 8 bases. This CDR3 region has 18 residues. The germline V gene encodes CDR1 MNHNS and CDR2 SASEGT. DNA of the CDR3: TGTGCCAGCAGGGAATTCTTTATCGGGGGGGGTTCCTACAATGAGAAGTTCTTC. Its translation: CASREFFIGGGSYNEKFF.

The chain has TRBV10-1 and TRBJ1-1; D not resolved. There are 15 residues in the CDR3. Germline CDR1 WNHNN, CDR2 SYGVQD (reference sequence). With 2 bases removed from V and 3 bases from J, the gap between germline ends came to 13 bases. CDR3 sequence reads: CASSEVGSEHTEAFF. Written as DNA, the CDR3 is TGCGCCAGCAGTGAGGTGGGCAGCGAGCACACTGAAGCTTTCTTT.

The chain combines TRBV28 with TRBJ1-1, with D hard to call. The germline V gene encodes CDR1 MDHEN and CDR2 SYDVKM. Trimming left V 7 bases short and J 1 base short, with 10 bases between. CDR3 length: 13 residues. The CDR3 sequence is CASMAAGNTEAFF. The CDR3 coding sequence is TGTGCCAGCATGGCAGCGGGGAACACTGAAGCTTTCTTT.

This clonotype was recorded many times. The chain combines TRBV6-1 with TRBJ1-5; the match to TRBD1 covers 7 bases. The V gene end was trimmed by 2 bases and the J gene end by 4 bases; junction bases not matched to a gene: 14. Germline values: CDR1 MNHNS, CDR2 SASEGT. This CDR3 is built from 18 residues. As DNA, the CDR3 is TGTGCCAGCAGTGAAAGCCAAGGGGGCAGTGGCGGTAATCAGCCCCAGCATTTT. Amino acid sequence: CASSESQGGSGGNQPQHF.

This clonotype has ten or more counts. The chain couples TRBV11-3 to TRBJ2-6; D is uncertain. This CDR3 is built from 13 residues. In germline, CDR1 is SGHNT, CDR2 YENEEA. V lost 5 bases and J 2 bases, leaving 4 bases between the germline ends. As DNA, the CDR3 is TGTGCCAGCAGCCCGCCTGGGGCCAACGTCCTGACTTTC. As protein: CASSPPGANVLTF. The full variable domain, completed using reference TRBV11-3 and TRBJ2-6, is EAGVVQSPRYKIIEKKQPVAFWCNPISGHNTLYWYLQNLGQGPELLIRYENEEAVDDSQLPKDRFSAERLKGVDSTLKIQPAELGDSAVYLCASSPPGANVLTFGAGSRLTVL.

The table lists this clonotype with many counts. The chain combines TRBV28 with TRBJ2-5; 9 nucleotides line up with TRBD1. CDR1 is MDHEN and CDR2 is SYDVKM in the germline V gene. The CDR3 length is 16 residues. V lost 1 base to trimming and J lost 0 bases; unmatched junction nucleotides: 3. The CDR3 region is CASSLFGTGHQETQYF. Here the CDR3 DNA reads TGTGCCAGCAGTTTATTTGGGACAGGGCACCAAGAGACCCAGTACTTC.

This clonotype was seen many times. The chain employs TRBV28 and TRBJ1-3; maybe TRBD1 (5 bases). There are 14 residues in the CDR3. Germline CDR1 and CDR2: MDHEN and SYDVKM. The V end was cut by 8 bases, the J end by 2 bases, with 13 bases between. CDR3 loop: CASLQGVPGNTIYF. The CDR3 nucleotides are TGTGCCAGCCTCCAGGGAGTACCTGGAAACACCATATATTTT.

The chain uses TRBV29-1 and TRBJ2-5, with D possibly called TRBD1 or TRBD2 (6 bases each). There are 13 residues in the CDR3. Germline V gene sequence: CDR1 SQVTM, CDR2 ANQGSEA. The ends were cut back, 3 bases at V and 10 bases at J, with 18 bases in the middle. The CDR3 region has the DNA TGCAGCGTTGATGGGGGGTTGGGCAGGGGCCAGTACTTC. Translation gives CSVDGGLGRGQYF.

In the case of this clonotype: A read error may explain this, as a much larger clone is one base away. The V gene is TRBV19, the J gene TRBJ1-2; D is undetermined. Germline CDR1 and CDR2: LNHDA and SQIVND (reference sequence). V was clipped by 8 bases and J by 4 bases, with 14 bases between them. This CDR3 has 13 amino acids. Here the CDR3 DNA reads TGTGCCAGTTCCCCGGAGACTCCCTATGGCTACACCTTC. Amino acid sequence: CASSPETPYGYTF. Variable domain in full (rest from reference TRBV19 and TRBJ1-2): DGGITQSPKYLFRKEGQNVTLSCEQNLNHDAMYWYRQDPGQGLRLIYYSQIVNDFQKGDIAEGYSVSREKKESFPLTVTSAQKNPTAFYLCASSPETPYGYTFGSGTRLTVV.

This clonotype occurred a few times. The rearrangement links TRBV18 to TRBJ1-1; D is perhaps TRBD1 (6 bases). Germline CDR1 is KGHSH and CDR2 is LQKENI. V gave up 1 base and J gave up 5 bases, with 14 bases separating them. CDR3 length equals 15 residues. DNA of the CDR3: TGTGCCAGCTCACCACTGAAGGGGGTGGGTACTGAAGCTTTCTTT. This encodes CASSPLKGVGTEAFF.